What follows describes a single T cell receptor beta chain. What it binds is unknown. TCRdb reprocessed the 5' RACE reads via MiXCR and lists one record per CDR3 protein. The table lists tens of thousands of distinct CDR3 sequences, 25% to 35% of them singletons. Study-level findings and limits: The TCR gene usage of tumor memory CD4+ T cells clustered together with blood and lymph node memory CD4+ cells and with lymph node naive CD4+ cells.

Between the trimmed V and J ends, which lost 3 bases and 0 bases, there was a span of 9 bases. CDR1 is LGHDT and CDR2 is YNNKEL in the germline V gene (reference sequence). The CDR3 totals 14 residues. This receptor was identified in a female donor with breast cancer. Material: tumor-infiltrating memory CD4+ T cells sorted from the breast tumor. Subset here: memory CD4+ T cells, CD4+CD45RO+CD25-. The rearrangement uses TRBV3-1 and TRBJ2-7; the D gene is possibly TRBD2 (5 bases). The CDR3 loop is CASSHRRGSYEQYF. The CDR3 coding sequence is TGTGCCAGCAGCCATCGTCGGGGCTCCTACGAGCAGTACTTC.